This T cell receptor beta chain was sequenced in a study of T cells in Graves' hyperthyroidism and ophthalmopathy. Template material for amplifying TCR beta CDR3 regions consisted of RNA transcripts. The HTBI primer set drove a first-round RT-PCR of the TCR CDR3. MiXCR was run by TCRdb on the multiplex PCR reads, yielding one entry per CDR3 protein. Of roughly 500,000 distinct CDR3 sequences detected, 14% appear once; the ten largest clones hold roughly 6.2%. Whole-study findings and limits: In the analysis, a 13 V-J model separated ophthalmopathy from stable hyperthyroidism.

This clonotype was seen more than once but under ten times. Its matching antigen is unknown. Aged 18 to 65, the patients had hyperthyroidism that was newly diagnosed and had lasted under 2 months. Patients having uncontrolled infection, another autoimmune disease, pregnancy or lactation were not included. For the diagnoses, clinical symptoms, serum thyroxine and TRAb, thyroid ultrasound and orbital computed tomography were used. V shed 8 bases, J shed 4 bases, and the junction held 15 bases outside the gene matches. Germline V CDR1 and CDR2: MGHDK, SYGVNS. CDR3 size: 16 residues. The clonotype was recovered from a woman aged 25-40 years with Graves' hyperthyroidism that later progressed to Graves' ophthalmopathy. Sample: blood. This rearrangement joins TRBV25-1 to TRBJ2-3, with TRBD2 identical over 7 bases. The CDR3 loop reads CASVGGPWAGPDTQYF. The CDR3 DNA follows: TGTGCCAGCGTGGGAGGGCCATGGGCAGGCCCAGATACGCAGTATTTT.